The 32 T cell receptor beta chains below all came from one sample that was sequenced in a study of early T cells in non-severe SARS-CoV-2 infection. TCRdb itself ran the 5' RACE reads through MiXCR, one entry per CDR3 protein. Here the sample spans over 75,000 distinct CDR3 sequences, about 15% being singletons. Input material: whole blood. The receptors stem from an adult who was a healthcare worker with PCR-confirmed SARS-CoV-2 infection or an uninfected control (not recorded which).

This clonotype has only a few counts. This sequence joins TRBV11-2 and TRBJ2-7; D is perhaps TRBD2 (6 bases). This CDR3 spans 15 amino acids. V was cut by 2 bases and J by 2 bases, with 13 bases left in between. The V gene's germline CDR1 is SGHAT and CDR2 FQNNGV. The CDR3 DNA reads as TGTGCCAGCAGCTTAAGCAGGACTACGGCCTACGAGCAGTACTTC. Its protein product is CASSLSRTTAYEQYF.

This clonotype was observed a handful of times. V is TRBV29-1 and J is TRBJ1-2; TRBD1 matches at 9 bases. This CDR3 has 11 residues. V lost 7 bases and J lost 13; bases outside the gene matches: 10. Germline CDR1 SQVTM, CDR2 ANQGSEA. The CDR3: CSAPDRGGSTF. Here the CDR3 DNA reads TGCAGCGCCCCGGACAGGGGAGGTTCCACCTTC.

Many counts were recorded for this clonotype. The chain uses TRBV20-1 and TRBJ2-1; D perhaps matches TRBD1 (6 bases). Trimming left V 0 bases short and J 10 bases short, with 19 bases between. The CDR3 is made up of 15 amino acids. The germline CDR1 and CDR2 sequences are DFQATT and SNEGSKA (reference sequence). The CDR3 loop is CSARDQGKFGQEQFF. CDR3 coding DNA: TGCAGTGCTAGAGATCAAGGTAAATTCGGACAGGAGCAGTTCTTC.

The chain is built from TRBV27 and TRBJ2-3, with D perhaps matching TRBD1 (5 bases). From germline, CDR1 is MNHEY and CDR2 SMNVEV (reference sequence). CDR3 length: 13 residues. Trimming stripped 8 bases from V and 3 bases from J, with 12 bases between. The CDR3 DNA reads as TGTGCCAGCCTAGGCAGGGCGACAGATACGCAGTATTTT. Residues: CASLGRATDTQYF.

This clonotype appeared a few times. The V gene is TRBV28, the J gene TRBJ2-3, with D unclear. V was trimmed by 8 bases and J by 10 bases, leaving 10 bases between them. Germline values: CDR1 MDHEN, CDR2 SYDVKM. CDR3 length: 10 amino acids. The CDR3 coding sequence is TGTGCCAGCGAACCTTTTTCGCAGTATTTT. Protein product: CASEPFSQYF.

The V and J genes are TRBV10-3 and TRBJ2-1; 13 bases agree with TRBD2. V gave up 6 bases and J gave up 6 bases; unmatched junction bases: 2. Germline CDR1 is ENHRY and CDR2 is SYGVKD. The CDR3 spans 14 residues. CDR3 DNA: TGTGCCATCAGCACTAGCGGGGGGGGCAATGAGCAGTTCTTC. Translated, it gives CAISTSGGGNEQFF.

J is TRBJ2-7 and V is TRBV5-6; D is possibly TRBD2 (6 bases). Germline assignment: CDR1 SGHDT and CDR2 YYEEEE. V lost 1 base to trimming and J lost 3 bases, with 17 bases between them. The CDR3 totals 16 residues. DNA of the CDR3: TGTGCCAGCAGCTTGATCGGGAGCCGCTCCCACTACGAGCAGTACTTC. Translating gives CASSLIGSRSHYEQYF.

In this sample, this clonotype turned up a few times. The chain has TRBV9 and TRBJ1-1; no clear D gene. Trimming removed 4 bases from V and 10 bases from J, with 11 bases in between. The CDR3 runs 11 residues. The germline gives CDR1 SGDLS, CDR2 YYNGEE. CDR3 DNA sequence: TGTGCCAGCAGCCCCCTCCCCGCAGCTTTCTTT. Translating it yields CASSPLPAAFF.

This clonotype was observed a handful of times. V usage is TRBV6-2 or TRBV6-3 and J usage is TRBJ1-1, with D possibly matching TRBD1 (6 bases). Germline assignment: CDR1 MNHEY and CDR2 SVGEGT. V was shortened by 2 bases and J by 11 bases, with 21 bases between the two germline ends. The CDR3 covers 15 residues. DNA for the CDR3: TGTGCCAGCAGTTACCCCTTCGGGGGGCGCTTACAGGCTTTCTTT. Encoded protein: CASSYPFGGRLQAFF.

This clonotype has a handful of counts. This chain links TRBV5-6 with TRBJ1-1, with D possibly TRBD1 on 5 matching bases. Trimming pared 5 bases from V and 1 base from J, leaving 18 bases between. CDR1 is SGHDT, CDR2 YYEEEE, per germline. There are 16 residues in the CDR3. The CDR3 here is CASSQRGRARNTEAFF. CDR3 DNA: TGTGCCAGCAGTCAAAGGGGAAGGGCCCGGAACACTGAAGCTTTCTTT. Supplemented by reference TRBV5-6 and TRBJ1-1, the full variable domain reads DAGVTQSPTHLIKTRGQQVTLRCSPKSGHDTVSWYQQALGQGPQFIFQYYEEEERQRGNFPDRFSGHQFPNYSSELNVNALLLGDSALYLCASSQRGRARNTEAFFGQGTRLTVV.

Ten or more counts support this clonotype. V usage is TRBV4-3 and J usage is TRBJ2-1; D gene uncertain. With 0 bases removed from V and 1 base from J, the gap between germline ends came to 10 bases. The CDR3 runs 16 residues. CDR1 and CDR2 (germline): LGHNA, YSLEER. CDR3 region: CASSQEATGSYNEQFF. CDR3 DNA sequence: TGCGCCAGCAGCCAAGAAGCTACCGGTTCCTACAATGAGCAGTTCTTC.

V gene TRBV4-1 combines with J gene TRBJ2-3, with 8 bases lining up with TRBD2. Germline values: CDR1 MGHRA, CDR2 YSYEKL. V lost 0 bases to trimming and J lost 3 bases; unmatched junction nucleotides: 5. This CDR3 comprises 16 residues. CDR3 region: CASSQEGTRRTDTQYF. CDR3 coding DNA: TGCGCCAGCAGCCAAGAAGGGACTAGAAGAACAGATACGCAGTATTTT.

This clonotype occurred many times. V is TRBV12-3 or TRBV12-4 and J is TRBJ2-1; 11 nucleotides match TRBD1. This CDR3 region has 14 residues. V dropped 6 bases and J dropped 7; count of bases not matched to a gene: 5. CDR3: CASSGTGGSNEQFF. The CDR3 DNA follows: TGTGCCAGCAGCGGGACAGGGGGTTCGAATGAGCAGTTCTTC.

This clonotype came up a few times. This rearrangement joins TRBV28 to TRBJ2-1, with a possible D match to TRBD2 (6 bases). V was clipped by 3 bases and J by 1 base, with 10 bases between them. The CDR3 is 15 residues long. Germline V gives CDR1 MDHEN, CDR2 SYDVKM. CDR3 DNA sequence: TGTGCCAGCAGTTTTACGGGACTTTCCTACAATGAGCAGTTCTTC. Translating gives CASSFTGLSYNEQFF.

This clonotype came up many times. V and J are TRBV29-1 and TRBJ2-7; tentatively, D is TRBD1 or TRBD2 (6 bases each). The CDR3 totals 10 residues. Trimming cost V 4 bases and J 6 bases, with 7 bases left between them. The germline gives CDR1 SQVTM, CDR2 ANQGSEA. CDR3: CSVAGAEQYF. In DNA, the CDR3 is TGCAGCGTTGCGGGGGCCGAGCAGTACTTC.

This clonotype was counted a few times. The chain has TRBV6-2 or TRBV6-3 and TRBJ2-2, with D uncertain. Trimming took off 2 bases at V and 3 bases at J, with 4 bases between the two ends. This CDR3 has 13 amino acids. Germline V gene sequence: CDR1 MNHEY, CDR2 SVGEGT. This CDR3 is CASSYADTGELFF. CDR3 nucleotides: TGTGCCAGCAGTTACGCGGACACCGGGGAGCTGTTTTTT.

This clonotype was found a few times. The CDR3 coding sequence is TGTGCCATCAGGAATGCCTACGAGCAGTACTTC. Translating gives CAIRNAYEQYF. The chain couples TRBV10-3 to TRBJ2-7, with D hard to call. The germline V gene has CDR1 ENHRY and CDR2 SYGVKD. CDR3 size: 11 residues. With 6 bases removed from V and 2 bases from J, the gap between germline ends came to 5 bases.

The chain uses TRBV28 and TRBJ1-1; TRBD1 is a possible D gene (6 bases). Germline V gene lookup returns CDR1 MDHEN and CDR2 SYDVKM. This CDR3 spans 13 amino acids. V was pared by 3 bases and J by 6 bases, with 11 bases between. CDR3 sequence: CASSLGGAAEAFF. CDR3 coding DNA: TGTGCCAGCAGTTTGGGGGGCGCGGCTGAAGCTTTCTTT. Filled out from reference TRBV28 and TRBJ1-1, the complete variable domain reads DVKVTQSSRYLVKRTGEKVFLECVQDMDHENMFWYRQDPGLGLRLIYFSYDVKMKEKGDIPEGYSVSREKKERFSLILESASTNQTSMYLCASSLGGAAEAFFGQGTRLTVV.

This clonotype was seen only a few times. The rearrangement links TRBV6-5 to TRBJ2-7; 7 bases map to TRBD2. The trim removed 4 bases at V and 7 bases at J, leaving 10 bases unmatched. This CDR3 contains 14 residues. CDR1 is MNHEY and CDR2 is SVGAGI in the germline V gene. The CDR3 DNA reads TGTGCCAGCAGTTTCCCCGGGACTATCGGTGAGCAGTACTTC. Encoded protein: CASSFPGTIGEQYF.

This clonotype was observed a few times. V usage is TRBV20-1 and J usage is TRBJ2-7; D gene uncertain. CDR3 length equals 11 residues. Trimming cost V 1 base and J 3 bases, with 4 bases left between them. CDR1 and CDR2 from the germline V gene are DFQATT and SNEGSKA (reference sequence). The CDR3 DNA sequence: TGCAGTGCTAGAGTATACTACGAGCAGTACTTC. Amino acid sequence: CSARVYYEQYF.

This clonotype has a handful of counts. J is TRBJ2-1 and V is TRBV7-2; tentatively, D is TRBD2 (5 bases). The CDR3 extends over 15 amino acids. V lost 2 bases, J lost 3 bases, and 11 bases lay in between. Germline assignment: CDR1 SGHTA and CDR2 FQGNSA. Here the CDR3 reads CASSLLGGFYNEQFF. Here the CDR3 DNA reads TGTGCCAGCAGCTTACTGGGCGGGTTCTACAATGAGCAGTTCTTC.

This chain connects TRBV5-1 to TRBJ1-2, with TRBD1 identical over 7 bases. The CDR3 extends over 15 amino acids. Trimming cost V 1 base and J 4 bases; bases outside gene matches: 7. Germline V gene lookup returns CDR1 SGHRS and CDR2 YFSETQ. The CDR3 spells CASSLIMPGGYGYTF. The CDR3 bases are TGCGCCAGCAGCTTGATTATGCCAGGGGGCTATGGCTACACCTTC.

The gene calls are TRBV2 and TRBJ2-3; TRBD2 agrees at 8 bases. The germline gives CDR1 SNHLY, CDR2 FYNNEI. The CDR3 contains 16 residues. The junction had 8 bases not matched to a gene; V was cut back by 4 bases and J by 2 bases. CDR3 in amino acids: CASSGGLVKFTDTQYF. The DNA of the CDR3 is TGTGCCAGCAGTGGGGGACTAGTCAAATTCACAGATACGCAGTATTTT.

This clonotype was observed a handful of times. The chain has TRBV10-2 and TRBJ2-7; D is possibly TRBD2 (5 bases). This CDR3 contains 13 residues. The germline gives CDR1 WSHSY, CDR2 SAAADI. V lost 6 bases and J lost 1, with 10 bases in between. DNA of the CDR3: TGCGCCAGCAGCACCACTAGTTCCTACGAGCAGTACTTC. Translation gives CASSTTSSYEQYF.

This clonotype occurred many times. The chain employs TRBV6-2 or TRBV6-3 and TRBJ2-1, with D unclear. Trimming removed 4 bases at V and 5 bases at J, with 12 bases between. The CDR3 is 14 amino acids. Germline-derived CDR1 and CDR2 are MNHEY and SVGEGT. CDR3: CASSSPDGNNEQFF. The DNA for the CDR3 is TGTGCCAGCAGTTCCCCGGACGGTAACAATGAGCAGTTCTTC.

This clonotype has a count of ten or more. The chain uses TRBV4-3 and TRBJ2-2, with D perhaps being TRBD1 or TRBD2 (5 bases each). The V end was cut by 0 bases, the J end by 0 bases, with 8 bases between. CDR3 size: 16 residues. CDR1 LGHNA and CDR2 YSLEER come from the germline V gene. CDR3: CASSQDPGPNTGELFF. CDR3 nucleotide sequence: TGCGCCAGCAGCCAAGACCCGGGGCCGAACACCGGGGAGCTGTTTTTT.

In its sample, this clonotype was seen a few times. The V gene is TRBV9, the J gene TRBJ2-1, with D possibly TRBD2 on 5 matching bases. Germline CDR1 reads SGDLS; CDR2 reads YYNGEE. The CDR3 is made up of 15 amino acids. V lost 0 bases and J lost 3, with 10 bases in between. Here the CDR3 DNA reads TGTGCCAGCAGCGTAGCTAGCCGGAACTACAATGAGCAGTTCTTC. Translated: CASSVASRNYNEQFF.

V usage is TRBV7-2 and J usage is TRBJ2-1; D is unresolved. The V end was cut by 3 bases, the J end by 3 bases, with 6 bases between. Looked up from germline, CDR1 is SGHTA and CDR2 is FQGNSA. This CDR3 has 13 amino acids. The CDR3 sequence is CASSLTNYNEQFF. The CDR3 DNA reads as TGTGCCAGCAGCTTGACGAACTACAATGAGCAGTTCTTC.

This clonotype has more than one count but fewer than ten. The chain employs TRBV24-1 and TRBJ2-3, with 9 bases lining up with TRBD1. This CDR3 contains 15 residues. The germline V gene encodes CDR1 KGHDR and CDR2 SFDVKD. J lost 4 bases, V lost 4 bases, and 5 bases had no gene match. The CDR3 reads CATSDQQGAADTQYF. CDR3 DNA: TGTGCCACCAGTGACCAACAGGGGGCTGCAGATACGCAGTATTTT.

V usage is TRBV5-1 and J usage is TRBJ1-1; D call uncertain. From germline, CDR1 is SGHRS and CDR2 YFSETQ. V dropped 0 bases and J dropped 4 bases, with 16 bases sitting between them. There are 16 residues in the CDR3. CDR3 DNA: TGCGCCAGCAGCTTGGCCTTTGGCATCTTAGGCACTGAAGCTTTCTTT. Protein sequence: CASSLAFGILGTEAFF.

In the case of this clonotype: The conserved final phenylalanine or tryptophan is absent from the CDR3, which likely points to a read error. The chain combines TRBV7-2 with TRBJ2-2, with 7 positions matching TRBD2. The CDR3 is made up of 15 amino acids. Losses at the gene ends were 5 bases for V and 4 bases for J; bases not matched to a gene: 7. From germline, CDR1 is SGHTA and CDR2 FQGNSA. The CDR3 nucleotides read TGTGCCAGCAGCCTGGGACTACTCCTCACCGGGGAGCTGTTTTTA. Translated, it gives CASSLGLLLTGELFL.

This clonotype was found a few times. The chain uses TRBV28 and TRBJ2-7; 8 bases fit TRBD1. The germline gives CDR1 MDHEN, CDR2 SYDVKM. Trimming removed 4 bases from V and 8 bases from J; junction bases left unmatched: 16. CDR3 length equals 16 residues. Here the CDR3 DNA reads TGTGCCAGCAGTTCTATCGCGGCGGACAGGGTCCCCCAGCAGTACTTC. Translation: CASSSIAADRVPQQYF.